This T cell receptor (beta chain) was retrieved from a study of T cells in women clearing cervical HPV infection. Study as a whole: Cases' blood sampling followed lesion detection by median around 160 days (90 to 200).

Sequencing used immunoSEQ multiplex PCR; TCRdb keeps in-frame clones, though not all of them. This sample contains roughly 45,000 clones. The receptor's source is a woman between 18 and 69 years old with a cervical HPV16 infection that either progressed to CIN3+ or cleared (not recorded which). The sequenced sample consisted of blood buffy coat.

The sequenced CDR3 bases are TGCGCCAGCAGCTTGGGGACAATCCAGGTCGATGAG. It codes for CASSLGTIQVDE. The CDR3 as a whole reads CASSLGTIQVDEQFF. This rearrangement joins TRBV5-1 to TRBJ2-1; D perhaps matches TRBD1 (5 bases). The sequenced fragment ends 3 residues before the CDR3 boundary, so the rest is inferred from the germline J gene. Germline CDR1 SGHRS, CDR2 YFSETQ. This CDR3 is built from 15 residues. Trimming shortened V by 0 bases and J by 8 bases, and 15 bases separated the two germline ends.